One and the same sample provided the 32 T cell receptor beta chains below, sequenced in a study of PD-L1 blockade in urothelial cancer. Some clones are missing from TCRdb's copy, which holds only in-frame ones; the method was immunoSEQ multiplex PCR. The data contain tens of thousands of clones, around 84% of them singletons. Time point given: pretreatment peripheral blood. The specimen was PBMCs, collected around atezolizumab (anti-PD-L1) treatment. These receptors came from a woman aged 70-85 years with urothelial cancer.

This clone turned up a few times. The DNA for the CDR3 is TGTGCCAGTAGTATCCTCCGGCGGGACAGACGATATTCACCCCTCCACTTT. The encoded protein is CASSILRRDRRYSPLHF. The chain couples TRBV19 to TRBJ1-6; 7 nucleotides line up with TRBD1. This CDR3 region has 17 residues. V dropped 3 bases and J dropped 8; count of bases not matched to a gene: 13. Germline V gene lookup returns CDR1 LNHDA and CDR2 SQIVND (reference sequence).

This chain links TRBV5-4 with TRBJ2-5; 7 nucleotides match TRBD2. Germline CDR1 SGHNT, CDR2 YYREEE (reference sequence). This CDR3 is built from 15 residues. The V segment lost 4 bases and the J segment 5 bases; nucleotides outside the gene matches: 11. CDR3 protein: CASSHLMAGEETQYF. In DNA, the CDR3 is TGTGCCAGCAGCCATCTTATGGCGGGGGAGGAGACCCAGTACTTC.

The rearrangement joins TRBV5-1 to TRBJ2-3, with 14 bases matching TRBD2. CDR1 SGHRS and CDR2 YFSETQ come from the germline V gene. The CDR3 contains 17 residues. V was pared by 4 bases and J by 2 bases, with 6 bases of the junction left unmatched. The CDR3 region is CASSLRTSGRTTDTQYF. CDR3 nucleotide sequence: TGCGCCAGCAGCCTACGGACTAGCGGGAGGACCACAGATACGCAGTATTTT.

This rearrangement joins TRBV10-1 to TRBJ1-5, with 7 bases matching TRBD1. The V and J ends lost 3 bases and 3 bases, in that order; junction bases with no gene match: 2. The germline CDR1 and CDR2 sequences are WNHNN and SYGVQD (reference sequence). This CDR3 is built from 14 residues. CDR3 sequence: CASSDGQVNQPQHF. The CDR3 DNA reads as TGCGCCAGCAGTGACGGACAGGTCAATCAGCCCCAGCATTTT.

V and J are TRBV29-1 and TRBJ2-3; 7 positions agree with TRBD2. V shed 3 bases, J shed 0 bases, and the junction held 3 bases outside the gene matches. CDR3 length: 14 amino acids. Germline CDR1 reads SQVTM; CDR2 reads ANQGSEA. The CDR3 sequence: CSVDSGTSTDTQYF. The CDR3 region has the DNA TGCAGCGTTGACAGCGGGACTAGCACAGATACGCAGTATTTT.

For the CDR3, the DNA is TGTGCCAGCAGTCCACAGGGGGCTGGCTACACCTTC. Encoded protein: CASSPQGAGYTF. V gene TRBV6-5 combines with J gene TRBJ1-2; TRBD1 agrees at 9 bases. V dropped 5 bases and J dropped 7; count of bases not matched to a gene: 2. The germline CDR1 and CDR2 sequences are MNHEY and SVGAGI. The CDR3 extends over 12 amino acids.

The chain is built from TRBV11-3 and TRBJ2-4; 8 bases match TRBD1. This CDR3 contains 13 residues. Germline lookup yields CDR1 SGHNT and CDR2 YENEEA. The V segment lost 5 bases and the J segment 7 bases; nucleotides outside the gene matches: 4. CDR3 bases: TGTGCCAGCAGCCAAGGACAGGGCAACATTCAGTACTTC. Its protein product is CASSQGQGNIQYF. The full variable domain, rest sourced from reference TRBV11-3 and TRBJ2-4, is EAGVVQSPRYKIIEKKQPVAFWCNPISGHNTLYWYLQNLGQGPELLIRYENEEAVDDSQLPKDRFSAERLKGVDSTLKIQPAELGDSAVYLCASSQGQGNIQYFGAGTRLSVL.

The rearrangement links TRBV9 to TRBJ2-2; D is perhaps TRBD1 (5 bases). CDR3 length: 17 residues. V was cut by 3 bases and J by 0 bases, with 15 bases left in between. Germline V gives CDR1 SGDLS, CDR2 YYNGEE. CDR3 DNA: TGTGCCAGCAGCGAAACGACAGACAGCTCGAACACCGGGGAGCTGTTTTTT. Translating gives CASSETTDSSNTGELFF. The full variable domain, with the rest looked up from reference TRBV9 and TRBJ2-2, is DSGVTQTPKHLITATGQRVTLRCSPRSGDLSVYWYQQSLDQGLQFLIQYYNGEERAKGNILERFSAQQFPDLHSELNLSSLELGDSALYFCASSETTDSSNTGELFFGEGSRLTVL.

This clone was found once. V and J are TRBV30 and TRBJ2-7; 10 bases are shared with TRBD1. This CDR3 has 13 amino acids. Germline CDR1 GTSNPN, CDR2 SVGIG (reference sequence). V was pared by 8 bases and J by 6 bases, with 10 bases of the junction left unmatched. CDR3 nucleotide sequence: TGTGCCGGAAGGGGGACAGGGGTGGGCGAGCAGTACTTC. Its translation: CAGRGTGVGEQYF. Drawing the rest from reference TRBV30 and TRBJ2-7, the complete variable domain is SQTIHQWPATLVQPVGSPLSLECTVEGTSNPNLYWYRQAAGRGLQLLFYSVGIGQISSEVPQNLSASRPQDRQFILSSKKLLLSDSGFYLCAGRGTGVGEQYFGPGTRLTVT.

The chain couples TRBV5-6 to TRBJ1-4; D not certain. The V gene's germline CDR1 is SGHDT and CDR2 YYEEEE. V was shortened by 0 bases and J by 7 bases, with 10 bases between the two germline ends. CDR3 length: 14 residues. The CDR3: CASSLASAGEKLFF. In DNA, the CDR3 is TGTGCCAGCAGCTTGGCGTCGGCGGGTGAAAAACTGTTTTTT.

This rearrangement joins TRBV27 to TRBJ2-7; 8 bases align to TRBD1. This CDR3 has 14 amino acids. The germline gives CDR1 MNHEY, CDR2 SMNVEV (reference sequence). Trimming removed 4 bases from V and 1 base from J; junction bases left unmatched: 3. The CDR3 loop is CASSWTGPSYEQYF. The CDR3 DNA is TGTGCCAGCAGTTGGACAGGGCCTTCCTACGAGCAGTACTTC.

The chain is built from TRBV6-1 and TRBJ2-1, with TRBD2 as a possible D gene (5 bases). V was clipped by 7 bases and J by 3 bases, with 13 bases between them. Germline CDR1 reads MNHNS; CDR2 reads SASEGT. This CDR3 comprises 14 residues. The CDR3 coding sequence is TGTGCCAGCATTACCCTAGCAGGCTACAATGAGCAGTTCTTC. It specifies CASITLAGYNEQFF.

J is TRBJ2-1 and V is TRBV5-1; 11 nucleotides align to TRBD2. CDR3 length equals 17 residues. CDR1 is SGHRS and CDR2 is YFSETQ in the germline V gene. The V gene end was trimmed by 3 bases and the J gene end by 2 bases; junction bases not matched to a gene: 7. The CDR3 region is CASSSGTSGPAYNEQFF. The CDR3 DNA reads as TGCGCCAGCAGCTCTGGGACTAGCGGACCCGCCTACAATGAGCAGTTCTTC.

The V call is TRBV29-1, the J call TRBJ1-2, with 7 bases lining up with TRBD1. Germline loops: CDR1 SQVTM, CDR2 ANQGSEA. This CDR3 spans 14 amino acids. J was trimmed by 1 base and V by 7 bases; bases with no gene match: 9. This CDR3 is CSALRDSDNYGYTF. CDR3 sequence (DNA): TGCAGCGCGTTAAGGGACAGCGATAACTATGGCTACACCTTC.

For the CDR3, the DNA is TGTGCCAGCAGCTTGCCTGACAGGGACTATGGCTACACCTTC. Translating it yields CASSLPDRDYGYTF. V is TRBV5-4 and J is TRBJ1-2, with TRBD1 identical over 7 bases. The V segment lost 1 base and the J segment 3 bases; nucleotides outside the gene matches: 3. Germline CDR1 and CDR2: SGHNT and YYREEE (reference sequence). The CDR3 loop spans 14 amino acids.

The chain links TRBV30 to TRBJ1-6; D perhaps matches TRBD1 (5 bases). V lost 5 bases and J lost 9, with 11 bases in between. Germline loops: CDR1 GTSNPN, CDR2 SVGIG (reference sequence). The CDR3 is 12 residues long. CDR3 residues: CAWGHGGSPLHF. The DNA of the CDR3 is TGTGCCTGGGGACACGGTGGTTCACCCCTCCACTTT.

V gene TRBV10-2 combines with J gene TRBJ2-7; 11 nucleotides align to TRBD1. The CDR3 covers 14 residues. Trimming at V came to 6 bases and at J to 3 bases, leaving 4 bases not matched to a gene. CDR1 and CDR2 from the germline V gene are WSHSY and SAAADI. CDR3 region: CASRRDRGIYEQYF. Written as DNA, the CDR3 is TGCGCCAGCAGGAGGGACAGGGGGATCTACGAGCAGTACTTC.

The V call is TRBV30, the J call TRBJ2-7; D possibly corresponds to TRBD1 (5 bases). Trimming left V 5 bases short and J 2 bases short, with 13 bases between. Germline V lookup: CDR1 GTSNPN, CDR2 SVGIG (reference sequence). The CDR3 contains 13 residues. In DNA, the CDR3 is TGTGCCTGGGCCAGGGCGCTCCCCTACGAGCAGTACTTC. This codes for CAWARALPYEQYF.

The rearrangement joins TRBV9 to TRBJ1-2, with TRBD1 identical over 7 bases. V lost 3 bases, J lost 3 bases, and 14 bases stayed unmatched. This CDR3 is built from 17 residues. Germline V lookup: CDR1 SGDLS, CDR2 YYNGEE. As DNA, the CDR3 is TGTGCCAGCAGCGAGCCGGGACAGATTGAATTAGACTATGGCTACACCTTC. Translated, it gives CASSEPGQIELDYGYTF. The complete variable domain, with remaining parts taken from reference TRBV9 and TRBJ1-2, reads DSGVTQTPKHLITATGQRVTLRCSPRSGDLSVYWYQQSLDQGLQFLIQYYNGEERAKGNILERFSAQQFPDLHSELNLSSLELGDSALYFCASSEPGQIELDYGYTFGSGTRLTVV.

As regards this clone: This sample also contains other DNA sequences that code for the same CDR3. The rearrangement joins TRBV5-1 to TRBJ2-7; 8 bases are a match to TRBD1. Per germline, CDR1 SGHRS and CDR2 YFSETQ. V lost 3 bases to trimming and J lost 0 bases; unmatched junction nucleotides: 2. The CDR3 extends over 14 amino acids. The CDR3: CASSSGTGSYEQYF. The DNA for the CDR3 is TGCGCCAGCAGCTCCGGGACAGGCTCCTACGAGCAGTACTTC.

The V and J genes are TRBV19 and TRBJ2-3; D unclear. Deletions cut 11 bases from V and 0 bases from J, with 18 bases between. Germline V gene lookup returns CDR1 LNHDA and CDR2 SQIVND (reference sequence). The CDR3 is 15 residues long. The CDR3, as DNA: TGTGCCGGAAAATACGAGGAATTGAGCACAGATACGCAGTATTTT. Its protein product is CAGKYEELSTDTQYF.

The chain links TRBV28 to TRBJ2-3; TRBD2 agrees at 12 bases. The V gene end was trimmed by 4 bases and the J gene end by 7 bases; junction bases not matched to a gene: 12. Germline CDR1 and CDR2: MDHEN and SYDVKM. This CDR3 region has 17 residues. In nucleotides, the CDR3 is TGTGCCAGCAGTTCCGATAAGACTAGCGGGAGTAGTCATACGCAGTATTTT. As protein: CASSSDKTSGSSHTQYF.

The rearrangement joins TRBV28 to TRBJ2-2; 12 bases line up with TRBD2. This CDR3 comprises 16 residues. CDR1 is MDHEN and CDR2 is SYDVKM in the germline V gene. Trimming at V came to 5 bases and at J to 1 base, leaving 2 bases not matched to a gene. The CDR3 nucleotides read TGTGCCAGCAGTATGACTAGCGGGAGGAACACCGGGGAGCTGTTTTTT. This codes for CASSMTSGRNTGELFF.

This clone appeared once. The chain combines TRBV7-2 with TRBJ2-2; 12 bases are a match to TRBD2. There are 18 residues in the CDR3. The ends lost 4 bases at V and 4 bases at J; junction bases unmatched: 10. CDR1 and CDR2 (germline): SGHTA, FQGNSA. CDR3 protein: CASSSKTRLAGVTGELFF. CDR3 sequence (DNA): TGTGCCAGCAGCTCGAAAACCAGACTAGCGGGAGTCACCGGGGAGCTGTTTTTT.

Here the CDR3 DNA reads TGCAGCGTTGACCCAGGGGGCTTCGGCTATGGCTACACCTTC. Protein sequence: CSVDPGGFGYGYTF. This chain joins TRBV29-1 and TRBJ1-2, with 8 bases identical to TRBD1. This CDR3 has 14 amino acids. V gave up 3 bases and J gave up 4 bases; unmatched junction bases: 7. CDR1 is SQVTM, CDR2 ANQGSEA, per germline.

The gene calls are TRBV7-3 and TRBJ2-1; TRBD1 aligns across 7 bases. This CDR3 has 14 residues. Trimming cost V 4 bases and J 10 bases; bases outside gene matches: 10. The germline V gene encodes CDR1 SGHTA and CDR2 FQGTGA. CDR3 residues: CASSSTRDRWEQFF. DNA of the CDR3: TGTGCCAGCAGCTCCACCAGGGACAGATGGGAGCAGTTCTTC.

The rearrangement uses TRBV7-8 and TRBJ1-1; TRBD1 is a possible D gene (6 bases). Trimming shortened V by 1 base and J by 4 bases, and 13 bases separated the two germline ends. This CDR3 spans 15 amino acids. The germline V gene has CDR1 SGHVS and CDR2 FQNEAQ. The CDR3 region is CASSLGLGAPTEAFF. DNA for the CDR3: TGTGCCAGCAGCTTAGGATTGGGGGCGCCCACTGAAGCTTTCTTT.

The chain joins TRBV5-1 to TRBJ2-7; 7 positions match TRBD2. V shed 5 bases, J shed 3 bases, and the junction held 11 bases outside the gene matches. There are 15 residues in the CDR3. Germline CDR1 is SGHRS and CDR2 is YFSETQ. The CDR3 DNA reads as TGCGCCAGCAGGATTGGCTTGCGGGGGATCTACGAGCAGTACTTC. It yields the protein CASRIGLRGIYEQYF.

The CDR3 DNA follows: TGCAGCGCCGTGGACAGGGCCCAAGAGACCCAGTACTTC. Translated, it gives CSAVDRAQETQYF. This rearrangement joins TRBV29-1 to TRBJ2-5, with 8 nucleotides matching TRBD1. This CDR3 spans 13 amino acids. Germline V gene lookup returns CDR1 SQVTM and CDR2 ANQGSEA. Losses at the gene ends were 7 bases for V and 1 base for J; bases not matched to a gene: 5.

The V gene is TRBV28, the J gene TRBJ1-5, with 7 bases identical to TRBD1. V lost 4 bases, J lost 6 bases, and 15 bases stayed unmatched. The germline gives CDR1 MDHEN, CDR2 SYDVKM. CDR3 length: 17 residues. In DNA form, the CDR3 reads TGTGCCAGCAGTTCCCCCTCGACAGGGACCGAGGGTCAGCCCCAGCATTTT. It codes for CASSSPSTGTEGQPQHF.

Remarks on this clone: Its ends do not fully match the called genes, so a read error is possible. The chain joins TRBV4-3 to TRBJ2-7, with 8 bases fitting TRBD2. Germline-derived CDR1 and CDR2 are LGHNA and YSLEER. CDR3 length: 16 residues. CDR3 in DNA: TGCGCCAGCAGGCAAGGGCCCGGGGGGGTATCCTACGAGCAGTACTTC. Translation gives CASRQGPGGVSYEQYF.

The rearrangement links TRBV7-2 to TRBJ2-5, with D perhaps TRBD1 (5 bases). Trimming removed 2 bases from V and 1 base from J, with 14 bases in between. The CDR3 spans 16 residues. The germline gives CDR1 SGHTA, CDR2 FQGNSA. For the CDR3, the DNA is TGTGCCAGCAGCTTATGGGGCGGACACCTCCAAGAGACCCAGTACTTC. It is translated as CASSLWGGHLQETQYF.